These 13 T cell receptor beta chains came from one sample sequenced in a study of cytomegalovirus exposure and HLA in healthy donors. The study ran its PCR with 60 Vbeta and 13 Jbeta primers. Some clones are missing from TCRdb's copy, which holds only in-frame ones; the method was immunoSEQ multiplex PCR. The data hold roughly 160,000 clones, with roughly 80% observed a single time. The sequenced sample was PBMCs. These receptors were collected from a man aged 30 to 45 in good health and CMV-seronegative.

The J gene is TRBJ1-5, the V gene TRBV28; TRBD1 aligns across 8 bases. The J segment lost 5 bases and the V segment lost 6 bases, leaving 6 bases of the junction unmatched. This CDR3 region has 14 residues. From germline, CDR1 is MDHEN and CDR2 SYDVKM. The CDR3 nucleotides read TGTGCCAGCAGATCAGGGGGCGCAGATCAGCCCCAGCATTTT. Amino acids: CASRSGGADQPQHF.

The chain carries TRBV29-1 and TRBJ2-7; D may be TRBD1 (6 bases). The CDR3 covers 11 residues. CDR1 is SQVTM, CDR2 ANQGSEA, per germline. Trimming cost V 7 bases and J 2 bases, with 9 bases left between them. CDR3 nucleotides: TGCAGCGGATGGGACACCTACGAGCAGTACTTC. Encoded protein: CSGWDTYEQYF.

The genes are TRBV27 and TRBJ2-7, with 10 bases fitting TRBD2. CDR3 length: 14 residues. J lost 0 bases, V lost 6 bases, and 2 bases had no gene match. Looked up from germline, CDR1 is MNHEY and CDR2 is SMNVEV (reference sequence). CDR3 nucleotide sequence: TGTGCCAGCAGGCTAGCGGGGGACTCCTACGAGCAGTACTTC. Protein sequence: CASRLAGDSYEQYF.

This chain connects TRBV20-1 to TRBJ1-1; perhaps TRBD1 as D (6 bases). This CDR3 contains 11 residues. Trimming took 6 bases from V and 6 from J, leaving 11 bases between them. The germline CDR1 and CDR2 sequences are DFQATT and SNEGSKA (reference sequence). CDR3 region: CSASQGPEAFF. The DNA of the CDR3 is TGCAGTGCCTCACAGGGCCCTGAAGCTTTCTTT.

The chain employs TRBV2 and TRBJ2-3, with D possibly TRBD1 on 6 matching bases. This CDR3 has 16 residues. V gave up 2 bases and J gave up 0 bases, with 12 bases separating them. CDR1 SNHLY and CDR2 FYNNEI come from the germline V gene. The CDR3 spells CASSERSGVSTDTQYF. CDR3 DNA sequence: TGTGCCAGCAGTGAAAGGTCAGGGGTTAGCACAGATACGCAGTATTTT.

On this clone itself: Distinct nucleotide sequences in the sample also encode this CDR3. V gene TRBV28 combines with J gene TRBJ2-7; 7 bases are shared with TRBD1. This CDR3 comprises 14 residues. J was trimmed by 2 bases and V by 9 bases; bases with no gene match: 10. The V gene's germline CDR1 is MDHEN and CDR2 SYDVKM. CDR3 DNA sequence: TGTGCCAGTAACCTTGCCGGGACAGCCTACGAGCAGTACTTC. It specifies CASNLAGTAYEQYF.

V is TRBV6-5 and J is TRBJ1-3; D is possibly TRBD1 (5 bases). Germline V gene sequence: CDR1 MNHEY, CDR2 SVGAGI. V was cut by 4 bases and J by 0 bases, with 10 bases left in between. This CDR3 has 15 residues. Here the CDR3 DNA reads TGTGCCAGCAGTTTGGAGGGACTCTCTGGAAACACCATATATTTT. Residues: CASSLEGLSGNTIYF.

The gene calls are TRBV11-3 and TRBJ2-3, with D perhaps matching TRBD1 (5 bases). Germline assignment: CDR1 SGHNT and CDR2 YENEEA. CDR3 length: 14 residues. Trimming took off 4 bases at V and 6 bases at J, with 14 bases between the two ends. CDR3: CASSSQGAGDTQYF. CDR3 nucleotide sequence: TGTGCCAGCAGCTCCCAAGGGGCCGGGGATACGCAGTATTTT.

The chain links TRBV28 to TRBJ2-1, with 7 bases that match TRBD1. The CDR3 loop spans 15 amino acids. Germline CDR1 MDHEN, CDR2 SYDVKM. After removal of 6 bases from V and 4 bases from J, the junction contained 9 bases not matched to a gene. The CDR3 protein is CASRKGGARYNEQFF. The CDR3 coding sequence is TGTGCCAGCAGAAAAGGGGGCGCTAGATACAATGAGCAGTTCTTC.

The chain has TRBV29-1 and TRBJ2-7; 7 positions agree with TRBD2. The CDR3 has 14 amino acids. After removal of 3 bases from V and 7 bases from J, the junction contained 12 bases not matched to a gene. CDR1 and CDR2 from the germline V gene are SQVTM and ANQGSEA. The CDR3: CSVDAGLPGGEQYF. The CDR3 DNA sequence: TGCAGCGTTGATGCGGGACTACCCGGGGGGGAGCAGTACTTC.

This rearrangement joins TRBV6-5 to TRBJ1-1, with D uncertain. The CDR3 is made up of 13 amino acids. From germline, CDR1 is MNHEY and CDR2 SVGAGI. Deletions cut 4 bases from V and 0 bases from J, with 6 bases between. The CDR3: CASSWEMNTEAFF. DNA for the CDR3: TGTGCCAGCAGTTGGGAGATGAACACTGAAGCTTTCTTT.

The genes are TRBV27 and TRBJ2-7; TRBD2 aligns across 8 bases. The CDR3 runs to 14 residues. Per the germline V gene, CDR1 is MNHEY and CDR2 is SMNVEV (reference sequence). V shed 8 bases, J shed 1 base, and the junction held 7 bases outside the gene matches. The CDR3, as DNA: TGTGCCAGCGCCGGGGGGGACGGTTCCTACGAGCAGTACTTC. It yields the protein CASAGGDGSYEQYF.

This chain links TRBV7-9 with TRBJ2-3; 8 nucleotides align to TRBD2. The CDR3 totals 15 residues. With V trimmed by 5 bases and J by 5 bases, 9 bases remained unmatched. Per germline, CDR1 SEHNR and CDR2 FQNEAQ (reference sequence). The CDR3 loop reads CASSTPGGSGDTQYF. In DNA, the CDR3 is TGTGCCAGCAGCACACCGGGAGGGTCGGGAGATACGCAGTATTTT.